This TCR beta chain derives from a study of T cell changes during pregnancy in multiple sclerosis (dated by TCRdb to between 2018 and 2020). Concerning the study at large: In women with multiple sclerosis, the researchers looked at how the T cell repertoire shifted as pregnancy progressed.

The germline V gene encodes CDR1 LNHDA and CDR2 SQIVND (reference sequence). At the junction V is shortened by 6 bases and J by 6 bases; bases outside the gene matches: 8. From its cysteine to its phenylalanine, the CDR3 spans 14 amino acids. Only the CDR3 portion is preserved as DNA: 42 bases, with reading frame beginning at the first base. The method was the immunoSEQ multiplex PCR assay. TCRdb carries this immuneACCESS record with in-frame sequences only. Its versions omit some clonotypes, under half of them owing to an unresolved V gene in the studies checked, with the rest unexplained. In all, the sample holds tens of thousands of clones, and approximately 91% of those were seen once. Roughly 1.3% of the sample lies in the top ten. On this clone: The target of this receptor is not known. Per-base quality was not reported, and no clone a single base away is much larger than it.

The sequencing used peripheral blood, collected in the third trimester of pregnancy. The receptor's source is a female donor with multiple sclerosis, enrolled in a pregnancy study. The V and J segments used are TRBV19 and TRBJ2-1; 7 bases in between match TRBD2. The CDR3 in this case is CASSRSGISNEQFF. Here is the DNA: TGTGCCAGTAGCAGGAGCGGGATTTCCAATGAGCAGTTCTTC.